The 21 T cell receptor beta chains below were found in one sample sequenced in a study of regulatory T cells in long-lasting Graves disease (dated by TCRdb to the early 2020s). This specimen's time point label, per the study, means: newly diagnosed GD, antithyroid drugs for less than 3 months. RNA was extracted from PBMCs in TRIzol for both TCR sequencing and RNA sequencing. Libraries were prepared through multiplex PCR. The run used an Illumina HiSeq 4000. To build TCR beta libraries, CDR3 regions were amplified by Arm-PCR using iRepertoire HTBI primers. The public sequencing data were trimmed at Q25 with fastp and processed into clonotypes with MiXCR by TCRdb, which kept only in-frame beta chains. Entries that share a CDR3 protein sequence are merged under the most common genes and DNA. Across this sample there are around 400,000 distinct CDR3 sequences, with around 11% seen only once. The ten top clones hold under 20% of the sample.

These data are also associated with another study on T cells in Graves' hyperthyroidism and ophthalmopathy.

The sample here was peripheral blood mononuclear cells (PBMCs), taken at new diagnosis, from a patient treated with antithyroid drugs. The origin of the receptors is a woman younger than 30 with Graves disease. Donor details come from another sample of the same person, matched by shared clones.

This clonotype occurred many times. The rearrangement joins TRBV20-1 to TRBJ1-1; D uncertain. The CDR3 loop spans 11 amino acids. Germline CDR1 and CDR2: DFQATT and SNEGSKA (reference sequence). The ends were cut back, 3 bases at V and 5 bases at J, with 7 bases in the middle. CDR3 amino acids: CSARMGTEAFF. DNA of the CDR3: TGCAGTGCTAGGATGGGAACTGAAGCTTTCTTT.

At least ten counts were recorded for this clonotype. This chain joins TRBV29-1 and TRBJ2-2, with 9 positions matching TRBD2. Trimming at V came to 1 base and at J to 6 bases, leaving 12 bases not matched to a gene. Germline assignment: CDR1 SQVTM and CDR2 ANQGSEA. This CDR3 region has 17 residues. The DNA of the CDR3 is TGCAGCGTTGAAGTTCCCCCAGCGGGAGGATTCTCCGGGGAGCTGTTTTTT. Translation gives CSVEVPPAGGFSGELFF.

This clonotype was detected ten times or more. V gene TRBV30 combines with J gene TRBJ1-6, with D unclear. Germline CDR1 and CDR2: GTSNPN and SVGIG (reference sequence). V was pared by 0 bases and J by 11 bases, with 14 bases between. The CDR3 loop spans 14 amino acids. The CDR3 loop is CAWSVKGPWPPLHF. CDR3 coding DNA: TGTGCCTGGAGTGTAAAGGGTCCCTGGCCACCCCTCCACTTT.

In this sample, this clonotype turned up many times. The chain recombines TRBV20-1 with TRBJ2-3; D is uncertain. This CDR3 region has 13 residues. From germline, CDR1 is DFQATT and CDR2 SNEGSKA (reference sequence). The V end was cut by 1 base, the J end by 6 bases, with 11 bases between. The CDR3: CSARVDFSDTQYF. The CDR3, as DNA: TGCAGTGCTAGAGTGGATTTCTCCGATACGCAGTATTTT.

The sample holds a few counts of this clonotype. V and J are TRBV19 and TRBJ2-2; 7 nucleotides align to TRBD2. Germline CDR1 LNHDA, CDR2 SQIVND (reference sequence). CDR3 length: 15 amino acids. V gave up 8 bases and J gave up 1 base; unmatched junction bases: 7. The CDR3 DNA sequence: TGTGCCAGTGAGTCTAGCGGATGGAACACCGGGGAGCTGTTTTTT. Translation: CASESSGWNTGELFF.

This clonotype came up many times. The CDR3: CASSLQTYGYTF. The CDR3 DNA sequence: TGTGCCAGCAGTTTACAGACGTATGGCTACACCTTC. V and J are TRBV28 and TRBJ1-2; D remains ambiguous. The V end lost 2 bases, the J end lost 5 bases, and 6 bases lay between the germline ends. CDR1 is MDHEN and CDR2 is SYDVKM in the germline V gene. CDR3 size: 12 residues.

V gene TRBV4-3 combines with J gene TRBJ2-7; 8 nucleotides line up with TRBD2. The J segment lost 1 base and the V segment lost 4 bases, leaving 0 bases of the junction unmatched. This CDR3 comprises 13 residues. Germline assignment: CDR1 LGHNA and CDR2 YSLEER. The CDR3 nucleotides read TGCGCCAGCAGCCCGGGGGGGTCCTACGAGCAGTACTTC. Protein sequence: CASSPGGSYEQYF.

This clonotype was observed at least ten times. The genes are TRBV28 and TRBJ1-4; D unclear. Germline CDR1 and CDR2: MDHEN and SYDVKM. CDR3 length: 15 residues. V was shortened by 5 bases and J by 0 bases, with 10 bases between the two germline ends. In DNA, the CDR3 is TGTGCCAGCAGTCCCGGCGGGGCAACTAATGAAAAACTGTTTTTT. Encoded protein: CASSPGGATNEKLFF.

This clonotype was observed at least ten times. The chain couples TRBV12-3 or TRBV12-4 to TRBJ1-4; D is possibly TRBD1 (5 bases). This CDR3 is built from 14 residues. The germline V and J ends were trimmed by 7 bases and 7 bases, with 16 bases remaining between them. CDR3 sequence reads: CASIQGPGSEKLFF. The CDR3 nucleotides read TGTGCCAGCATCCAGGGTCCTGGGTCTGAAAAACTGTTTTTT.

In its sample, this clonotype was seen a few times. J is TRBJ2-1 and V is TRBV27; the D gene is possibly TRBD1 (6 bases). CDR3 length: 13 residues. V dropped 6 bases and J dropped 4 bases, with 10 bases sitting between them. CDR1 and CDR2 (germline): MNHEY, SMNVEV (reference sequence). The CDR3, as DNA: TGTGCCAGCAGGCCGGACAGATACAATGAGCAGTTCTTC. Translated, it gives CASRPDRYNEQFF.

Only a few counts were recorded for this clonotype. The genes are TRBV7-6 and TRBJ2-5; 11 bases agree with TRBD1. V shed 1 base and J 4 bases; nucleotides not matched to a gene: 2. CDR1 SGHVS and CDR2 FNYEAQ come from the germline V gene. The CDR3 loop spans 15 amino acids. Here the CDR3 reads CASSLGGTGGETQYF. The CDR3 nucleotides are TGTGCCAGCAGCTTAGGAGGGACAGGGGGAGAGACCCAGTACTTC.

This clonotype was detected many times. J is TRBJ2-7 and V is TRBV20-1; TRBD2 aligns across 8 bases. After removal of 0 bases from V and 2 bases from J, the junction contained 6 bases not matched to a gene. This CDR3 spans 15 amino acids. Germline-derived CDR1 and CDR2 are DFQATT and SNEGSKA (reference sequence). In nucleotides, the CDR3 is TGCAGTGCTAGAGATCGGCGGGGGGTTACCTACGAGCAGTACTTC. Protein sequence: CSARDRRGVTYEQYF.

This clonotype has more than one count but fewer than ten. The chain combines TRBV2 with TRBJ1-5; perhaps TRBD1 as D (5 bases). Germline V gene lookup returns CDR1 SNHLY and CDR2 FYNNEI. The CDR3 runs 14 residues. V was cut by 6 bases and J by 5 bases, with 14 bases left in between. CDR3 DNA sequence: TGTGCCAGCAGGGACAAGACTACCTATCAGCCCCAGCATTTT. Its translation: CASRDKTTYQPQHF.

This clonotype was recorded at least ten times. The chain recombines TRBV20-1 with TRBJ2-3; 16 nucleotides align to TRBD2. Germline CDR1 DFQATT, CDR2 SNEGSKA (reference sequence). This CDR3 spans 17 amino acids. With V trimmed by 6 bases and J by 3 bases, 9 bases remained unmatched. The CDR3 DNA follows: TGCAGTGCCTCGCCGGGACTAGCGGGGGGGAGGACAGATACGCAGTATTTT. It encodes CSASPGLAGGRTDTQYF.

This clonotype appeared many times. The chain combines TRBV28 with TRBJ1-2; D remains ambiguous. V was shortened by 6 bases and J by 7 bases, with 24 bases between the two germline ends. There are 16 residues in the CDR3. CDR1 is MDHEN and CDR2 is SYDVKM in the germline V gene. This CDR3 reads CASSSLPRFGRGGYTF. The CDR3 region has the DNA TGTGCCAGCAGCTCTCTCCCACGATTTGGGCGGGGTGGCTACACCTTC.

CDR3 DNA sequence: TGTGCTAGTGGCCTTCATGTCGTGAGCGCTTCAGATACGCAGTATTTT. Protein sequence: CASGLHVVSASDTQYF. This rearrangement joins TRBV12-5 to TRBJ2-3; D unresolved. Germline-derived CDR1 and CDR2 are LGHNT and FRNRAP. V lost 6 bases to trimming and J lost 4 bases, with 20 bases between them. The length of the CDR3 is 16 residues.

At least ten counts were recorded for this clonotype. V and J are TRBV28 and TRBJ1-2; D remains ambiguous. The CDR3 totals 12 residues. CDR1 and CDR2 (germline): MDHEN, SYDVKM. V was pared by 1 base and J by 5 bases, with 5 bases between. The chain's CDR3 is CASSLFGYGYTF. CDR3 nucleotides: TGTGCCAGCAGTTTATTTGGTTATGGCTACACCTTC.

Many counts were recorded for this clonotype. The gene calls are TRBV5-1 and TRBJ1-2, with a possible D match to TRBD1 (6 bases). The CDR3 runs to 15 residues. Germline V gene data show CDR1 as SGHRS and CDR2 as YFSETQ. V was cut by 4 bases and J by 1 base, with 14 bases left in between. CDR3 sequence reads: CASSARTDHNYGYTF. The CDR3 DNA reads TGCGCCAGCAGCGCTAGGACAGACCATAACTATGGCTACACCTTC.

This clonotype was recorded a few times. One end of the junction is discordant with germline, which a read error may explain. The V gene is TRBV27, the J gene TRBJ2-7; D is unclear. CDR3 length equals 12 residues. Germline loops: CDR1 MNHEY, CDR2 SMNVEV (reference sequence). CDR3 DNA: TGTGCCAGCAGTTTAACCACCTACGAGCATTACTTC. It is translated as CASSLTTYEHYF.

This clonotype was seen more than once but under ten times. This chain connects TRBV7-2 to TRBJ2-1, with D unclear. Germline loops: CDR1 SGHTA, CDR2 FQGNSA. The CDR3 is 14 amino acids. V was clipped by 10 bases and J by 7 bases, with 20 bases between them. The CDR3 bases are TGTGCCACGGCGAAGAGAAGTAGGCTTAATGAGCAGTTCTTC. Translation gives CATAKRSRLNEQFF.

For this clonotype: A single base separates this from a much larger clone, so it may be a read error. CDR3 bases: TGTGCCAGCAACCAAGAAAGAGGGACAGTAGCCAAAAACATTCAGTACTTC. Translating gives CASNQERGTVAKNIQYF. The chain links TRBV14 to TRBJ2-4, with TRBD1 matching over 7 bases. The CDR3 has 17 residues. Germline-derived CDR1 and CDR2 are SGHDN and FVKESK.